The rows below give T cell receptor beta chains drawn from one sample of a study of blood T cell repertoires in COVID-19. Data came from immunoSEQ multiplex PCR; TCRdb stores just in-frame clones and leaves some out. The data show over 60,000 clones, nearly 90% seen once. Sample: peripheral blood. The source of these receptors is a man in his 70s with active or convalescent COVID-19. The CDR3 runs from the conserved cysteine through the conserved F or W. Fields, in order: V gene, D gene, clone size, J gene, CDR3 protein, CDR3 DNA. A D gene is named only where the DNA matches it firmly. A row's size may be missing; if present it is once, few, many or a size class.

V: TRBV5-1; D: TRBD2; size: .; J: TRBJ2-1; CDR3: CASSLETSGSYNEQFF; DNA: TGCGCCAGCAGCTTGGAAACTAGCGGGTCCTACAATGAGCAGTTCTTC
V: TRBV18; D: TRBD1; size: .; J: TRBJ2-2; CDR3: CASSAGTDTGELFF; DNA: TGTGCCAGCTCGGCCGGGACAGACACCGGGGAGCTGTTTTTT
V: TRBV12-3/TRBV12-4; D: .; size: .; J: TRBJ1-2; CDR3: CASSWGLVDGYTF; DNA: TGTGCCAGCAGCTGGGGACTAGTAGACGGCTACACCTTC
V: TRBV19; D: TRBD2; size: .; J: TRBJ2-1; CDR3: CASSVGTSSYNEQFF; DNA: TGTGCCAGTAGCGTTGGGACTAGCAGCTACAATGAGCAGTTCTTC
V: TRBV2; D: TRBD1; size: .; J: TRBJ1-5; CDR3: CASLAGTGKSNQPQHF; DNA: TGTGCCAGCCTTGCTGGGACAGGGAAGTCCAATCAGCCCCAGCATTTT
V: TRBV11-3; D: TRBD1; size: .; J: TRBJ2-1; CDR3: CASSSRQGSYNEQFF; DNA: TGTGCCAGCAGCTCGAGACAGGGCTCCTACAATGAGCAGTTCTTC
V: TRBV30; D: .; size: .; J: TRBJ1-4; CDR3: CAWRAGTVNEKLFF; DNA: TGTGCCTGGAGGGCGGGCACGGTCAATGAAAAACTGTTTTTT
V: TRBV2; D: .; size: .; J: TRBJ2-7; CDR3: CASRNREQGEQYF; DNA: TGTGCCAGCAGAAACAGGGAGCAGGGCGAGCAGTACTTC
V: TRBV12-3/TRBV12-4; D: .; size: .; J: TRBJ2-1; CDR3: CASSSRVGEQFF; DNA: TGTGCCAGCAGTTCTCGGGTTGGTGAGCAGTTCTTC
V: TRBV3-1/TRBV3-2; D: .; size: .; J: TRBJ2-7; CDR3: CASSQDIATYEQYF; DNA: TGTGCCAGCAGCCAAGATATAGCGACCTACGAGCAGTACTTC
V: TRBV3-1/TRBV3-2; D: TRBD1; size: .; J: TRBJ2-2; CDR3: CASRRGTATGELFF; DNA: TGTGCCAGCCGTCGAGGGACAGCCACCGGGGAGCTGTTTTTT
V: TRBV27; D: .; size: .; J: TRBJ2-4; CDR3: CASSLSIGAKNIQYF; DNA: TGTGCCAGCAGTTTATCGATCGGGGCCAAAAACATTCAGTACTTC
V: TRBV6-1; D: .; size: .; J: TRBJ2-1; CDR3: CASSESRDWAGMVF; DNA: TGTGCCAGCAGTGAGTCCCGGGACTGGGCTGGGATGGTCTTC
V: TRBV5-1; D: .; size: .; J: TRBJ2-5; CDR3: CASSSVGGREETQYF; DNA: TGCGCCAGCAGCTCCGTCGGGGGGCGAGAAGAGACCCAGTACTTC
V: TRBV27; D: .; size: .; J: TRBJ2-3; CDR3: CASSLGGGGGDTQYF; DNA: TGTGCCAGCAGTTTGGGCGGCGGAGGAGGAGATACGCAGTATTTT
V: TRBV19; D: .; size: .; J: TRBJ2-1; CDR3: CASTLVGGGSKGEQFF; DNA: TGTGCCAGTACCCTGGTAGGTGGGGGGAGTAAGGGTGAGCAGTTCTTC
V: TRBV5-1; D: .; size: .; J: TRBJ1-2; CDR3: CASSPDGGYGYTF; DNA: TGCGCCAGCAGCCCGGACGGGGGCTATGGCTACACCTTC
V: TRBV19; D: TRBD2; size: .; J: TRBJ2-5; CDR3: CASRLAGGRQETQYF; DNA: TGTGCCAGTAGACTAGCGGGAGGGCGACAAGAGACCCAGTACTTC
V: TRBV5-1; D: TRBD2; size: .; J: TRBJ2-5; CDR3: CASSARLAGVVETQYF; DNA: TGCGCCAGCAGCGCGCGACTAGCGGGGGTAGTAGAGACCCAGTACTTC
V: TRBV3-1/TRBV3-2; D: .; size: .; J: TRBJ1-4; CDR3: CASSQDPPPTNEKLFF; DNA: TGTGCCAGCAGCCAAGACCCTCCTCCAACTAATGAAAAACTGTTTTTT
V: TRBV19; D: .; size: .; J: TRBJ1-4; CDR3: CASRGASLREKLFF; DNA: TGTGCCAGTAGGGGGGCCTCCCTTCGGGAAAAACTGTTTTTT
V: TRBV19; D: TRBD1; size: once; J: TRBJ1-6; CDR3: CASSVWTGGNSPLHF; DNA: TGTGCCAGTAGTGTGTGGACAGGGGGTAATTCACCCCTCCACTTT
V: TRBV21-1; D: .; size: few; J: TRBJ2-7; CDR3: CASSWDRVVEQYF; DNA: TGTGCCAGCAGCTGGGACAGGGTGGTAGAGCAGTACTTC
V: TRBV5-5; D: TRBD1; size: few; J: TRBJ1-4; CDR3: CASSLKDRVGDEKLFF; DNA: TGTGCCAGCAGCCTTAAAGACAGGGTCGGAGATGAAAAACTGTTTTTT
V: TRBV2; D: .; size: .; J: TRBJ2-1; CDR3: CASSEEGPSNEQFF; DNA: TGTGCCAGCAGTGAAGAGGGGCCCAGCAATGAGCAGTTCTTC
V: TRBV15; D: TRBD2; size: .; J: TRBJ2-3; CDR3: CATSRGNGGGPTDTQYF; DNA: TGTGCCACCAGCAGAGGGAACGGCGGGGGGCCCACAGATACGCAGTATTTT
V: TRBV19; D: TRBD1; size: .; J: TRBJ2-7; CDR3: CASSTLTGPYEQYF; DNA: TGTGCCAGTAGTACTCTGACAGGGCCCTACGAGCAGTACTTC
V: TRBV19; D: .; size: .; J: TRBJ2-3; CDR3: CASSIGDFSDTQYF; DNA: TGTGCCAGTAGTATAGGGGACTTCTCGGATACGCAGTATTTT
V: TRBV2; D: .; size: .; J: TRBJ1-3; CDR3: CASSGTAPGNTIYF; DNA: TGTGCCAGCAGTGGGACTGCACCTGGAAACACCATATATTTT
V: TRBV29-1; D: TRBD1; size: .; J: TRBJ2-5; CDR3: CSVERQGVETQYF; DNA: TGCAGCGTTGAACGACAGGGCGTCGAGACCCAGTACTTC
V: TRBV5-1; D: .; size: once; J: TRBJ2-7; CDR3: CASSLGGRLYEQYF; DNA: TGCGCCAGCAGCTTAGGGGGACGTCTCTACGAGCAGTACTTC
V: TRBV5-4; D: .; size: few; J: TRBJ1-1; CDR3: CASSLGPRKPEAFF; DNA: TGTGCCAGCAGCTTGGGTCCTAGGAAACCGGAAGCTTTCTTT